This T cell receptor beta chain was recovered during a study of cytomegalovirus exposure and HLA in healthy donors. The ends were cut back, 2 bases at V and 4 bases at J, with 5 bases in the middle. Looked up from germline, CDR1 is SEHNR and CDR2 is FQNEAQ (reference sequence). This CDR3 is 13 amino acids long. The primer mix had 60 Vbeta and 13 Jbeta primers. Produced via immunoSEQ multiplex PCR; TCRdb's table is partial and in-frame only. The sample lists around 53,000 clones, about 84% occurring once. The chain carries TRBV7-9 and TRBJ2-2, with D unclear. The specimen was PBMCs. This receptor was identified in a man under 40 in good health and CMV-seronegative. The CDR3 DNA follows: TGTGCCAGCAGCTTATTGAGCACCGGGGAGCTGTTTTTT. Amino acid sequence: CASSLLSTGELFF. Combining the CDR3 with reference TRBV7-9 and TRBJ2-2 gives the whole variable domain DTGVSQNPRHKITKRGQNVTFRCDPISEHNRLYWYRQTLGQGPEFLTYFQNEAQLEKSRLLSDRFSAERPKGSFSTLEIQRTEQGDSAMYLCASSLLSTGELFFGEGSRLTVL.